These T cell receptor beta chains were read from a single sample in a study of regulatory T cells in long-lasting Graves disease. TCRdb redid the calling of the multiplex PCR reads with MiXCR, one entry per CDR3 protein. Seen here are roughly 470,000 distinct CDR3 sequences, about a fifth observed once, and the top ten hold about 8.3%. Material: peripheral blood mononuclear cells (PBMCs), obtained when the disease was refractory, from a patient treated with antithyroid drugs. Source of these receptors: a female donor with Graves disease. Each CDR3 is given with its conserved first and last residue. A D gene is named only where the DNA matches it firmly. Only part of the rows carry a size: once, few, many, or a class if the clone is expanded.

D gene | J gene | V gene | clone size | CDR3 protein | CDR3 DNA
NA | TRBJ1-2 | TRBV19 | NA | CASSNRDLVHGYTF | TGTGCCAGTAGTAACCGGGACCTTGTGCATGGCTACACCTTC
TRBD2 | TRBJ2-7 | TRBV5-1 | many | CASSDGTSGSYEQYF | TGCGCCAGCAGCGACGGGACTAGCGGGAGTTACGAGCAGTACTTC
NA | TRBJ2-7 | TRBV7-9 | many | CASSWSGGAYEQYF | TGTGCCAGCAGTTGGAGCGGAGGGGCCTACGAGCAGTACTTC
TRBD1 | TRBJ1-2 | TRBV28 | many | CATDEGALGYTF | TGTGCCACCGACGAGGGGGCGCTGGGCTACACCTTC
NA | TRBJ2-5 | TRBV7-2 | many | CASSLARTVHQETQYF | TGTGCCAGCAGCTTAGCCCGGACGGTACACCAAGAGACCCAGTACTTC
NA | TRBJ1-4 | TRBV15 | NA | CATSRDRSQATNEKLFF | TGTGCCACCAGCAGAGATCGGTCCCAGGCAACTAATGAAAAACTGTTTTTT
NA | TRBJ2-2 | TRBV4-2 | NA | CASSQDAGSLAGELFF | TGTGCCAGCAGCCAAGACGCAGGGTCCTTAGCCGGGGAGCTGTTTTTT
TRBD2 | TRBJ2-7 | TRBV5-1 | NA | CASSLSAGVSEQYF | TGCGCCAGCAGCTTATCGGCGGGAGTTAGCGAGCAGTACTTC
TRBD1 | TRBJ1-2 | TRBV9 | few | CASSPGGRNYGYTF | TGTGCCAGCAGCCCAGGGGGGAGGAACTATGGCTACACCTTC
NA | TRBJ1-2 | TRBV19 | many | CASTRGGPYGYTF | TGTGCCAGTACCCGGGGGGGACCTTATGGCTACACCTTC
TRBD2 | TRBJ2-4 | TRBV5-1 | few | CASSKGLDASNIQYF | TGCGCCAGCAGCAAGGGACTAGACGCTAGTAACATTCAGTACTTC
TRBD2 | TRBJ2-7 | TRBV20-1 | many | CSARTSSSSYEQYF | TGCAGTGCAAGGACTAGCTCCAGCTCCTACGAGCAGTACTTC
TRBD1 | TRBJ1-2 | TRBV5-6 | many | CASSWEESGQGGYGYTF | TGTGCCAGCAGCTGGGAAGAGAGTGGACAGGGCGGATATGGCTACACCTTC
NA | TRBJ1-1 | TRBV19 | NA | CASSSWGVSEAFF | TGTGCCAGTAGTAGCTGGGGAGTCTCTGAAGCTTTCTTT
NA | TRBJ2-2 | TRBV19 | few | CASSIPGQGPTGELFF | TGTGCCAGTAGTATCCCGGGACAAGGCCCCACCGGGGAGCTGTTTTTT
NA | TRBJ2-4 | TRBV28 | many | CASSLGRLNIQYF | TGTGCCAGCAGTTTGGGGAGGTTAAACATTCAGTACTTC
NA | TRBJ1-6 | TRBV15 | many | CATSRGLAPPLHF | TGTGCCACCAGCAGAGGCCTCGCCCCACCCCTCCACTTT
NA | TRBJ2-7 | TRBV20-1 | NA | CSARGELRRYEQYF | TGCAGTGCTAGAGGCGAGTTGAGGAGATACGAGCAGTACTTC
NA | TRBJ1-1 | TRBV5-1 | many | CASSLTGPEAFF | TGCGCCAGCAGCCTTACAGGGCCTGAAGCTTTCTTT
NA | TRBJ2-3 | TRBV15 | NA | CATSRDLLDTQYF | TGTGCCACCAGCAGAGATCTCTTGGATACGCAGTATTTT
NA | TRBJ1-2 | TRBV20-1 | many | CSARDLLAGELYGYTF | TGCAGTGCTAGAGATCTTTTGGCAGGCGAGCTCTATGGCTACACCTTC
NA | TRBJ1-2 | TRBV5-1 | few | CASSSSGWGVGYTF | TGCGCCAGCAGCTCCTCAGGGTGGGGCGTCGGCTACACCTTC
TRBD2 | TRBJ2-2 | TRBV20-1 | few | CSVLKRESNGELFF | TGCAGTGTTCTTAAGCGGGAGTCTAACGGGGAGCTGTTTTTT
NA | TRBJ2-2 | TRBV11-3 | few | CASSPALQMGTGELFF | TGTGCCAGCAGCCCAGCCCTCCAGATGGGCACCGGGGAGCTGTTTTTT
NA | TRBJ1-3 | TRBV5-6 | NA | CASSLVLAGEGNTIYF | TGTGCCAGCAGCTTGGTTCTGGCGGGGGAAGGAAACACCATATATTTT
NA | TRBJ2-7 | TRBV7-6 | NA | CASSFETFEQYF | TGTGCCAGCAGCTTCGAGACCTTCGAGCAGTACTTC
NA | TRBJ1-2 | TRBV7-2 | NA | CASSDLALTGKPNYGYTF | TGTGCCAGCAGCGATCTGGCCCTTACAGGGAAGCCCAACTATGGCTACACCTTC
NA | TRBJ2-1 | TRBV20-1 | NA | CSASLGSYNEQFF | TGCAGTGCTAGTTTGGGATCCTACAATGAGCAGTTCTTC
NA | TRBJ2-7 | TRBV5-1 | NA | CASSFHQFGHYEQYF | TGCGCCAGCAGCTTTCATCAGTTTGGTCACTACGAGCAGTACTTC
NA | TRBJ1-1 | TRBV28 | many | CAVQTGAFF | TGTGCCGTTCAGACAGGAGCTTTCTTT
NA | TRBJ2-1 | TRBV11-2 | NA | CASSPLREQFF | TGTGCCAGCAGCCCTCTTCGTGAGCAGTTCTTC
NA | TRBJ1-5 | TRBV5-6 | NA | CASSGTDNQPQHF | TGTGCCAGCAGCGGGACGGATAATCAGCCCCAGCATTTT